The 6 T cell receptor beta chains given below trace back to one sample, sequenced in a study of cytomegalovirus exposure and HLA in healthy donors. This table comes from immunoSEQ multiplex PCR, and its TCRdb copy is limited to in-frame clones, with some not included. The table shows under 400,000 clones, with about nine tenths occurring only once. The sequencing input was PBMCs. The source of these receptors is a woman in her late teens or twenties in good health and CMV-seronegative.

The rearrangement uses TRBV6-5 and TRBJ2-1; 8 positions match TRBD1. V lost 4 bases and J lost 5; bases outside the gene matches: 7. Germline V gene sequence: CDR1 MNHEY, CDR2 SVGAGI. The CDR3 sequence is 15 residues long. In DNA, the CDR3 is TGTGCCAGCAGTTTTTCAGGGGGCCGCAACAATGAGCAGTTCTTC. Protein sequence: CASSFSGGRNNEQFF.

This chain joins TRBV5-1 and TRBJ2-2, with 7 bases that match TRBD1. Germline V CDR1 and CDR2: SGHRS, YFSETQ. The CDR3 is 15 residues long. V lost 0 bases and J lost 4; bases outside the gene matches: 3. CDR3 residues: CASSLVSGGTGELFF. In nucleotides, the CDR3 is TGCGCCAGCAGCTTGGTGTCAGGGGGCACCGGGGAGCTGTTTTTT.

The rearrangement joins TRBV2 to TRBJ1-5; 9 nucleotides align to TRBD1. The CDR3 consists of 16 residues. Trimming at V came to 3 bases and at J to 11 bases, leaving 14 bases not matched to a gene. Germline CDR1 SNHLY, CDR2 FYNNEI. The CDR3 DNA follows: TGTGCCAGCAGTGAGAGGGACAGGGCCCCGCTTGGAGCCCAGCATTTT. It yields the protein CASSERDRAPLGAQHF.

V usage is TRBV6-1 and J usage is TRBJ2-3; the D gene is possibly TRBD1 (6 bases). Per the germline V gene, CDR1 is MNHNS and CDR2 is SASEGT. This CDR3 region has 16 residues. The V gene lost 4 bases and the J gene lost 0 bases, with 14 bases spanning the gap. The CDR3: CASSGRTDTSTDTQYF. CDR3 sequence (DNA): TGTGCCAGCAGTGGACGGACAGATACTAGCACAGATACGCAGTATTTT.

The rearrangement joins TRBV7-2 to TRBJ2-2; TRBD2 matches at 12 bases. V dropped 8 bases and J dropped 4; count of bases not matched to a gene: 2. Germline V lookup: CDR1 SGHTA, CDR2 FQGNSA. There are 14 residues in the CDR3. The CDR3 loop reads CASRLAGATGELFF. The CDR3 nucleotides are TGTGCCAGCCGACTAGCGGGAGCCACCGGGGAGCTGTTTTTT.

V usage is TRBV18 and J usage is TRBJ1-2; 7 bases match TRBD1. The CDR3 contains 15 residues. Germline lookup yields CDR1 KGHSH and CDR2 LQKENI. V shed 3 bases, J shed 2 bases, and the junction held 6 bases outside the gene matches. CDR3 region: CASSPETGSNYGYTF. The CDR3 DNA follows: TGTGCCAGCTCACCCGAGACAGGGTCGAACTATGGCTACACCTTC.